The 25 T cell receptor beta chains below all came from one sample that was sequenced in a study of shared clonotypes between healthy human individuals. This table comes from immunoSEQ multiplex PCR, and its TCRdb copy is limited to in-frame clones, with some not included. The sample shows about 490,000 clones, approximately 80% of them seen only once. Sequenced sample: PBMCs. These receptors were taken from a woman aged 40 to 49 in good health. Some clones in this sample may be carry-over from other donors' samples.

V is TRBV5-1 and J is TRBJ2-7; D remains ambiguous. Trimming stripped 0 bases from V and 0 bases from J, with 7 bases between. The CDR3 sequence is 14 residues long. CDR1 is SGHRS, CDR2 YFSETQ, per germline. This chain's CDR3 is CASSLAAVSYEQYF. In DNA form, the CDR3 reads TGCGCCAGCAGCTTGGCGGCGGTCTCCTACGAGCAGTACTTC.

The V gene is TRBV15, the J gene TRBJ1-2, with D possibly matching TRBD1 (5 bases). This CDR3 comprises 16 residues. Germline assignment: CDR1 LNHNV and CDR2 YYDKDF (reference sequence). The V gene lost 1 base and the J gene lost 3 bases, with 15 bases spanning the gap. The CDR3 here is CATSRGGTLSYYGYTF. The CDR3 DNA reads as TGTGCCACCAGCAGAGGAGGGACTCTTTCGTACTATGGCTACACCTTC.

This sequence joins TRBV4-2 and TRBJ2-1; D possibly uses TRBD1 or TRBD2 (6 bases each). The CDR3 totals 17 residues. The germline V gene has CDR1 LGHNA and CDR2 YNFKEQ. The germline V and J ends were trimmed by 2 bases and 4 bases, with 18 bases remaining between them. CDR3 amino acids: CASSQPPGQRAYNEQFF. As DNA, the CDR3 is TGTGCCAGCAGCCAACCCCCCGGACAGCGGGCATACAATGAGCAGTTCTTC.

Only one count was recorded for this clone. The V gene is TRBV30, the J gene TRBJ1-6, with 7 bases fitting TRBD1. The germline V gene has CDR1 GTSNPN and CDR2 SVGIG (reference sequence). Trimming at V came to 2 bases and at J to 6 bases, leaving 4 bases not matched to a gene. CDR3 size: 14 residues. The chain's CDR3 is CAWSPGQSNSPLHF. The CDR3 DNA is TGTGCCTGGAGTCCGGGACAGAGTAATTCACCCCTCCACTTT.

Regarding this clone: A read error may be the cause here, since a much bigger clone is one base away. Other DNA variants within this sample encode the same CDR3. The V call is TRBV5-4, the J call TRBJ1-1; D gene unclear. Germline-derived CDR1 and CDR2 are SGHNT and YYREEE (reference sequence). The CDR3 extends over 15 amino acids. CDR3 protein: CASSLVLSANTEAFF. CDR3 bases: TGCGCCAGCAGCTTGGTTTTGTCGGCGAACACTGAAGCTTTCTTT.

The chain employs TRBV6-5 and TRBJ2-7; 8 positions agree with TRBD1. Germline V lookup: CDR1 MNHEY, CDR2 SVGAGI. V gave up 2 bases and J gave up 9 bases; unmatched junction bases: 6. The CDR3 runs 13 residues. For the CDR3, the DNA is TGTGCCAGCAGTTACCGGACAGGGTCCGTGCAGTACTTC. Protein sequence: CASSYRTGSVQYF.

This sequence joins TRBV20-1 and TRBJ2-1; 7 bases are shared with TRBD2. There are 11 residues in the CDR3. Germline CDR1 and CDR2: DFQATT and SNEGSKA (reference sequence). Trimming cost V 5 bases and J 12 bases; bases outside gene matches: 7. CDR3 DNA sequence: TGCAGTGCTTCCATCCGGGAGGTGCAGTTCTTC. It translates to CSASIREVQFF.

This clone was seen more than once but under ten times. The V call is TRBV6-1, the J call TRBJ1-1, with D perhaps matching TRBD1 (5 bases). Trimming stripped 6 bases from V and 0 bases from J, with 11 bases between. The germline V gene has CDR1 MNHNS and CDR2 SASEGT. This CDR3 region has 14 residues. The CDR3 region is CASSRQMMNTEAFF. The CDR3 DNA reads as TGTGCCAGCAGCCGACAGATGATGAACACTGAAGCTTTCTTT.

This chain joins TRBV19 and TRBJ2-3; TRBD2 agrees at 10 bases. CDR3 length: 20 residues. Germline trimming cut 7 bases from V and 3 bases from J; bases unmatched to any gene: 22. The germline CDR1 and CDR2 sequences are LNHDA and SQIVND (reference sequence). In DNA, the CDR3 is TGTGCCAGTAAGGGAAGGCTCAGAGCGGGAGGGCATCTGGGGACAGATACGCAGTATTTT. It specifies CASKGRLRAGGHLGTDTQYF.

The chain recombines TRBV19 with TRBJ1-4; 7 positions agree with TRBD1. There are 14 residues in the CDR3. V lost 8 bases to trimming and J lost 3 bases; unmatched junction nucleotides: 6. Germline values: CDR1 LNHDA, CDR2 SQIVND (reference sequence). This chain's CDR3 is CASLRRGANEKLFF. CDR3 DNA: TGTGCCAGTCTTCGCAGGGGGGCTAATGAAAAACTGTTTTTT.

This sequence joins TRBV11-3 and TRBJ2-1; the D gene is possibly TRBD1 (5 bases). The length of the CDR3 is 16 residues. Trimming removed 1 base from V and 0 bases from J, with 10 bases in between. From germline, CDR1 is SGHNT and CDR2 YENEEA. The CDR3 coding sequence is TGTGCCAGCAGCTTAGGGGGCACCAGCTCCTACAATGAGCAGTTCTTC. Encoded protein: CASSLGGTSSYNEQFF.

This sequence joins TRBV5-1 and TRBJ1-2; TRBD1 matches 7 bases. V was pared by 4 bases and J by 4 bases, with 13 bases of the junction left unmatched. Germline V gives CDR1 SGHRS, CDR2 YFSETQ. The CDR3 spans 16 residues. This CDR3 reads CASSPPTGIRGYGYTF. In nucleotides, the CDR3 is TGCGCCAGCAGCCCACCGACAGGGATAAGGGGCTATGGCTACACCTTC. Using reference TRBV5-1 and TRBJ1-2 for the parts outside the CDR3, the full variable domain is KAGVTQTPRYLIKTRGQQVTLSCSPISGHRSVSWYQQTPGQGLQFLFEYFSETQRNKGNFPGRFSGRQFSNSRSEMNVSTLELGDSALYLCASSPPTGIRGYGYTFGSGTRLTVV.

CDR3 residues: CASSRDGTMYEQYF. CDR3 in DNA: TGCGCCAGCAGTCGAGATGGGACCATGTACGAGCAGTACTTC. V gene TRBV10-2 combines with J gene TRBJ2-7, with D perhaps TRBD1 or TRBD2 (5 bases each). Looked up from germline, CDR1 is WSHSY and CDR2 is SAAADI. CDR3 size: 14 residues. V lost 5 bases and J 4 bases, leaving 15 bases between the germline ends.

V and J are TRBV2 and TRBJ1-1; TRBD1 matches 7 bases. CDR3 length equals 14 residues. CDR1 is SNHLY and CDR2 is FYNNEI in the germline V gene. The trim removed 6 bases at V and 6 bases at J, leaving 10 bases unmatched. The CDR3 here is CASRRETGLSEAFF. The CDR3 nucleotides are TGTGCCAGCAGGAGGGAGACAGGGCTCTCTGAAGCTTTCTTT.

V gene TRBV27 combines with J gene TRBJ2-1; D gene ambiguous. This CDR3 spans 15 amino acids. V was clipped by 4 bases and J by 0 bases, with 10 bases between them. In germline, CDR1 is MNHEY, CDR2 SMNVEV (reference sequence). CDR3 residues: CASSSGWGSYNEQFF. As DNA, the CDR3 is TGTGCCAGCAGTTCCGGATGGGGCTCCTACAATGAGCAGTTCTTC.

The chain has TRBV4-2 and TRBJ2-2; D remains ambiguous. Germline V gene sequence: CDR1 LGHNA, CDR2 YNFKEQ. Trimming removed 2 bases from V and 0 bases from J, with 10 bases in between. CDR3 length: 16 residues. CDR3 protein: CASSQSLRSNTGELFF. CDR3 DNA sequence: TGTGCCAGCAGCCAATCCCTCAGGTCGAACACCGGGGAGCTGTTTTTT.

V is TRBV10-3 and J is TRBJ1-2, with TRBD1 matching over 7 bases. Per the germline V gene, CDR1 is ENHRY and CDR2 is SYGVKD. The CDR3 covers 13 residues. V lost 6 bases and J lost 3; bases outside the gene matches: 4. The CDR3 loop reads CAIRIDRDYGYTF. The DNA for the CDR3 is TGTGCCATCAGAATAGACAGGGACTATGGCTACACCTTC.

V and J are TRBV28 and TRBJ2-7; 7 nucleotides line up with TRBD2. Germline loops: CDR1 MDHEN, CDR2 SYDVKM. Losses at the gene ends were 5 bases for V and 3 bases for J; bases not matched to a gene: 1. The CDR3 has 12 amino acids. Written as DNA, the CDR3 is TGTGCCAGCAGTAGCGGGAACTACGAGCAGTACTTC. Its translation: CASSSGNYEQYF.

The CDR3 loop is CASSKDRVGVNTEAFF. In nucleotides, the CDR3 is TGTGCCAGCAGTAAGGACAGGGTTGGGGTGAACACTGAAGCTTTCTTT. This chain joins TRBV2 and TRBJ1-1; 8 bases agree with TRBD1. V gave up 5 bases and J gave up 0 bases; unmatched junction bases: 8. The germline V gene encodes CDR1 SNHLY and CDR2 FYNNEI. The CDR3 contains 16 residues.

The V and J genes are TRBV29-1 and TRBJ2-7, with TRBD2 identical over 7 bases. With 4 bases clipped from V and 2 bases from J, the junction kept 5 bases outside the gene matches. The CDR3 has 13 amino acids. Germline CDR1 is SQVTM and CDR2 is ANQGSEA. In DNA, the CDR3 is TGCAGCGTTGTCCCGGGGGGTACCTACGAGCAGTACTTC. This codes for CSVVPGGTYEQYF.

The V gene is TRBV18, the J gene TRBJ2-1, with 11 bases fitting TRBD2. Germline V gene sequence: CDR1 KGHSH, CDR2 LQKENI. This CDR3 spans 16 amino acids. The junction had 6 bases not matched to a gene; V was cut back by 0 bases and J by 8 bases. CDR3 coding DNA: TGTGCCAGCTCACCACCGGGTATAGCGGGAGGGGATGAGCAGTTCTTC. It encodes CASSPPGIAGGDEQFF.

Of note for this clone: A far larger clone is only one base removed, so a read error is likely. CDR3 sequence (DNA): TGTGCCAGCAGTTACTCGCAGGGGACTTACGAGCTGTACTTC. Residues: CASSYSQGTYELYF. The chain recombines TRBV6-5 with TRBJ2-7; the D call may be TRBD1 or TRBD2 (6 bases each). This CDR3 contains 14 residues. Germline assignment: CDR1 MNHEY and CDR2 SVGAGI.

This clone was seen a few times. The V and J genes are TRBV18 and TRBJ2-7; D is undetermined. The CDR3 length is 14 residues. CDR1 KGHSH and CDR2 LQKENI come from the germline V gene. Between the trimmed V and J ends, which lost 0 bases and 6 bases, there was a span of 12 bases. CDR3 sequence (DNA): TGTGCCAGCTCACCACCTGCGTCCCTGAGCGAGCAGTACTTC. Amino acids: CASSPPASLSEQYF.

This clone was seen only a few times. The chain is built from TRBV6-1 and TRBJ2-7, with 10 bases fitting TRBD2. The germline V gene has CDR1 MNHNS and CDR2 SASEGT. Trimming cost V 5 bases and J 2 bases; bases outside gene matches: 6. The CDR3 loop spans 15 amino acids. The CDR3 here is CASSPLAGATYEQYF. CDR3 DNA: TGTGCCAGCAGTCCCCTAGCGGGAGCCACCTACGAGCAGTACTTC.

The CDR3 nucleotides are TGCGCCAGCAGAGGTCTTTTGAAGAACACTGAAGCTTTCTTT. It is translated as CASRGLLKNTEAFF. The chain joins TRBV4-1 to TRBJ1-1; D not certain. The CDR3 length is 14 residues. Per germline, CDR1 MGHRA and CDR2 YSYEKL. The V and J ends lost 6 bases and 1 base respectively, with 12 bases between them.